This T cell receptor beta chain is from a study of cytomegalovirus exposure and HLA in healthy donors. Primers for the PCR totalled 60 Vbeta and 13 Jbeta. Only in-frame clones appear in the TCRdb table, and some are missing; sequencing was by immunoSEQ multiplex PCR. Here the sample table reports roughly 82,000 clones. This CDR3 spans 15 amino acids. Germline assignment: CDR1 LNHDA and CDR2 SQIVND (reference sequence). V lost 5 bases and J lost 6; bases outside the gene matches: 8. The rearrangement links TRBV19 to TRBJ2-3; 10 nucleotides align to TRBD2. The specimen was PBMCs. This TCR was sampled from a woman in her sixties or seventies in good health and CMV-seronegative. The CDR3 DNA reads TGTGCCAGTAGTGGACAGCGGGGGGGAAAGGATACGCAGTATTTT. This codes for CASSGQRGGKDTQYF.